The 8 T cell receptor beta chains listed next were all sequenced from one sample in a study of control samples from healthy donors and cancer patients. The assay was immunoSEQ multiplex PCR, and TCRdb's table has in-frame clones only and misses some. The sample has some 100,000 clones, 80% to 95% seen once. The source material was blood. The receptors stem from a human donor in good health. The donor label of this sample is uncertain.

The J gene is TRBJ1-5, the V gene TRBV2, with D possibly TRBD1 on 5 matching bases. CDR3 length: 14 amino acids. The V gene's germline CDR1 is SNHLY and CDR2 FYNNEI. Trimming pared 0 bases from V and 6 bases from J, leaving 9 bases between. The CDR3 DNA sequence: TGTGCCAGCAGTGAAGCAAGAGGGGTTCAGCCCCAGCATTTT. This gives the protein CASSEARGVQPQHF.

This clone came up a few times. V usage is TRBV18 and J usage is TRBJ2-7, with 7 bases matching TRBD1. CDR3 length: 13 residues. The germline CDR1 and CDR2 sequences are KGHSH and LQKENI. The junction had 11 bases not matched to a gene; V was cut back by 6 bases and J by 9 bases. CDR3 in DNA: TGTGCCAGCTCGTTTGGGACAGCGAACGGGCAGTACTTC. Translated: CASSFGTANGQYF.

CDR3: CASSTEQGAGTEAFF. The DNA for the CDR3 is TGTGCCAGTAGTACCGAACAGGGGGCGGGCACTGAAGCTTTCTTT. The chain has TRBV19 and TRBJ1-1; 9 bases match TRBD1. Germline CDR1 reads LNHDA; CDR2 reads SQIVND (reference sequence). The trim removed 4 bases at V and 4 bases at J, leaving 7 bases unmatched. The CDR3 has 15 residues.

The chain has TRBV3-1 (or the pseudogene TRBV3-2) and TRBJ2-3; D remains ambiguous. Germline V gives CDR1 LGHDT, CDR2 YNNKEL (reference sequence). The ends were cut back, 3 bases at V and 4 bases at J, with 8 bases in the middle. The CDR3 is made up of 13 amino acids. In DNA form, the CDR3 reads TGTGCCAGCAGCCAGGGTCCCCCAGATACGCAGTATTTT. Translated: CASSQGPPDTQYF.

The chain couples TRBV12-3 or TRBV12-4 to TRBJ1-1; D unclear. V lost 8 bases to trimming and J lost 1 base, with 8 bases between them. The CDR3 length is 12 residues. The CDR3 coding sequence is TGTGCCAGCTGCGGTGAGAACACTGAAGCTTTCTTT. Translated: CASCGENTEAFF.

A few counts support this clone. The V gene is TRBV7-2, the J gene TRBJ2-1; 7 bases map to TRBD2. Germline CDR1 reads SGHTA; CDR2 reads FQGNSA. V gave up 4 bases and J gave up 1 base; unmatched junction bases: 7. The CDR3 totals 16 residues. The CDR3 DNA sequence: TGTGCCAGCAGCTCCTACGAAGCGGGGTCCTACAATGAGCAGTTCTTC. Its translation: CASSSYEAGSYNEQFF.

CDR3 sequence: CASSTGPSSYEQYV. The CDR3 bases are TGTGCCAGCAGCACCGGGCCAAGCTCCTACGAGCAGTACGTC. The chain employs TRBV7-8 and TRBJ2-7; D ambiguous. This CDR3 spans 14 amino acids. V was trimmed by 5 bases and J by 0 bases, leaving 11 bases between them. Germline V gene lookup returns CDR1 SGHVS and CDR2 FQNEAQ.

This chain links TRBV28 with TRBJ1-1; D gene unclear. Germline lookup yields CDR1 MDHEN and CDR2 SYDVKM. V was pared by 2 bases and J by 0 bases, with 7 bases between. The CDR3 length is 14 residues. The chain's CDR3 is CASSLRVMNTEAFF. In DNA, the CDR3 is TGTGCCAGCAGTTTAAGGGTGATGAACACTGAAGCTTTCTTT.